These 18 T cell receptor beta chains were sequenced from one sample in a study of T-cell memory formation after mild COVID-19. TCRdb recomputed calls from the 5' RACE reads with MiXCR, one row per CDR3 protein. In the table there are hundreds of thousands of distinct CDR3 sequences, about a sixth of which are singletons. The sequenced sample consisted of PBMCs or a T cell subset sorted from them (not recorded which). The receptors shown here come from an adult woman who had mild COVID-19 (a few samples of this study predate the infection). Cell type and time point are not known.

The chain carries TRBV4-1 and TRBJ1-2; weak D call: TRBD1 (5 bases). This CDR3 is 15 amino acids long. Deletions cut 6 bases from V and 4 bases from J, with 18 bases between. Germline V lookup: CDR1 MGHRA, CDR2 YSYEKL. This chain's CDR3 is CASSPLAQGFYGYTF. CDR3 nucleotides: TGCGCCAGCAGTCCACTAGCTCAGGGTTTCTATGGCTACACCTTC.

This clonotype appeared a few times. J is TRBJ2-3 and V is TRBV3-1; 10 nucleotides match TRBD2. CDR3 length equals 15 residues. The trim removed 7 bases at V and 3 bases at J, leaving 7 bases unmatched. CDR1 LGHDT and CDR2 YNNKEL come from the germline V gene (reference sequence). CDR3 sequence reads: CASTQREGQTDTQYF. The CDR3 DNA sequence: TGTGCCAGCACCCAGCGGGAGGGCCAGACAGATACGCAGTATTTT.

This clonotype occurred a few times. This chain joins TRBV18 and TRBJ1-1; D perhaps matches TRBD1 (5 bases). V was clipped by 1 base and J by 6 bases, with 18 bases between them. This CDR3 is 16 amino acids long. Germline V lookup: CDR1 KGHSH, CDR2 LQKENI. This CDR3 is CASSPLGGAVLAEAFF. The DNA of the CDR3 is TGTGCCAGCTCACCACTCGGCGGGGCCGTTCTCGCTGAAGCTTTCTTT.

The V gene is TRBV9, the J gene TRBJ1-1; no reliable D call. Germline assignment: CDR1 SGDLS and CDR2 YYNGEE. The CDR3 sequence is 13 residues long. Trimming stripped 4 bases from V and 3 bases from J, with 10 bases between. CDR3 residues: CASSLVSYTEAFF. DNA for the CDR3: TGTGCCAGCAGCCTTGTCAGCTACACTGAAGCTTTCTTT.

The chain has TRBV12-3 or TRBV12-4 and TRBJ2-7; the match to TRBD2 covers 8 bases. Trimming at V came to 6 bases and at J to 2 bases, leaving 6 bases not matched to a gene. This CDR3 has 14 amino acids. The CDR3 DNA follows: TGTGCCAGCAGGCGCGGGGGGCTCGCCTACGAGCAGTACTTC. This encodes CASRRGGLAYEQYF.

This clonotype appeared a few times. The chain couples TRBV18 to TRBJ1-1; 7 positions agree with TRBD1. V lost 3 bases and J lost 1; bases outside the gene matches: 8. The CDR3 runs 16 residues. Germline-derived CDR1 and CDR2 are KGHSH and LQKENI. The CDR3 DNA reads TGTGCCAGCTCACCTAGACAGGGATCGCGGAACACTGAAGCTTTCTTT. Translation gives CASSPRQGSRNTEAFF.

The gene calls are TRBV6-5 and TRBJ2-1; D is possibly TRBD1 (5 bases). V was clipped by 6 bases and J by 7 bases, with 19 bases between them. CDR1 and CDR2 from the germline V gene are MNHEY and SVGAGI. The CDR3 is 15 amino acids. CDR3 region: CASRLSGATLNEQFF. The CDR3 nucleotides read TGTGCCAGCAGACTGAGTGGGGCTACCCTGAATGAGCAGTTCTTC.

CDR3 bases: TGCAGCGTGCGGACAGCAGGCTACGAGCAGTACTTC. As protein: CSVRTAGYEQYF. The rearrangement joins TRBV29-1 to TRBJ2-7, with D perhaps TRBD1 (6 bases). The V and J ends lost 6 bases and 3 bases respectively, with 12 bases between them. Germline V gives CDR1 SQVTM, CDR2 ANQGSEA. The CDR3 length is 12 residues.

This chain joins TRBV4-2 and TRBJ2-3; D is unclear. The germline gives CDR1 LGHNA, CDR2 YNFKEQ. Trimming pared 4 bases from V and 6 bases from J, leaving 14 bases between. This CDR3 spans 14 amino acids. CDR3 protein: CASSLSVLGDTQYF. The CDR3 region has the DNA TGTGCCAGCAGCCTTTCGGTATTAGGTGATACGCAGTATTTT.

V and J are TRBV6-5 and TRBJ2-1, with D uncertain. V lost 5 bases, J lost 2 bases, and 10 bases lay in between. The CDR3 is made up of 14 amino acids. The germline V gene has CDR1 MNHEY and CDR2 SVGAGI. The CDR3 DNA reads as TGTGCCAGCAGTCCGACCCCGACCTACAATGAGCAGTTCTTC. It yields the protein CASSPTPTYNEQFF.

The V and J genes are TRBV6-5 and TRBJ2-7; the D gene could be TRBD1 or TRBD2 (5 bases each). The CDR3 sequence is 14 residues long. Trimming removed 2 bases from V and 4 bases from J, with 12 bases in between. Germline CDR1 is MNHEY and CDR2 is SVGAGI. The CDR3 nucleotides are TGTGCCAGCAGTTACACAGCTGGGGGTTACGAGCAGTACTTC. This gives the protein CASSYTAGGYEQYF.

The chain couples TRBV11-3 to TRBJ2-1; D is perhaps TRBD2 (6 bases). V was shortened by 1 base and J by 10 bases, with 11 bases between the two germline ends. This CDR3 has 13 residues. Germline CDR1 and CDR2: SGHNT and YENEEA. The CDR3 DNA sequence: TGTGCCAGCAGCTTAGTGGAGGGGTTCGAGCAGTTCTTC. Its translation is CASSLVEGFEQFF.

DNA of the CDR3: TGTGCCAGCAGTTTAAGTAAGGGTGAGACCCAGTACTTC. Protein: CASSLSKGETQYF. The chain employs TRBV12-3 or TRBV12-4 and TRBJ2-5; D unresolved. V was clipped by 2 bases and J by 5 bases, with 9 bases between them. The CDR3 is 13 residues long.

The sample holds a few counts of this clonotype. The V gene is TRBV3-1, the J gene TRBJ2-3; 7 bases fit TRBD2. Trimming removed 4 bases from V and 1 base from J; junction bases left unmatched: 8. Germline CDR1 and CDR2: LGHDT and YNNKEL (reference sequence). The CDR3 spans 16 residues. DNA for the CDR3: TGTGCCAGCAGCCTTTCCGGGGGGATTGGCACAGATACGCAGTATTTT. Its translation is CASSLSGGIGTDTQYF.

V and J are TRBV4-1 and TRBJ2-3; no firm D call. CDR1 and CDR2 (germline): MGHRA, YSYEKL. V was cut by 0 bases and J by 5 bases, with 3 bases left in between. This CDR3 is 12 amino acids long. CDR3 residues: CASSQELDTQYF. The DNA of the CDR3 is TGCGCCAGCAGCCAAGAGTTAGATACGCAGTATTTT.

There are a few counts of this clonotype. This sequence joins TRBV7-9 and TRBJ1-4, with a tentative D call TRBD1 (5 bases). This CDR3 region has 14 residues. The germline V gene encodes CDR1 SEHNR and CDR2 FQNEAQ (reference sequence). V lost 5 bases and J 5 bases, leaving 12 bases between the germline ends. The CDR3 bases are TGTGCCAGCAGCCTCAGGGTTCAGAATGAAAAACTGTTTTTT. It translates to CASSLRVQNEKLFF.

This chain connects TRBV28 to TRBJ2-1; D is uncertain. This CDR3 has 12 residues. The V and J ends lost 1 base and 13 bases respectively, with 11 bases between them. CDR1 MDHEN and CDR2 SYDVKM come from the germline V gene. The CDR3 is CASSLLGLSQFF. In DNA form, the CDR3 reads TGTGCCAGCAGTTTATTGGGTTTATCCCAGTTCTTC. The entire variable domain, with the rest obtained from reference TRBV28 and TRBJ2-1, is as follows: DVKVTQSSRYLVKRTGEKVFLECVQDMDHENMFWYRQDPGLGLRLIYFSYDVKMKEKGDIPEGYSVSREKKERFSLILESASTNQTSMYLCASSLLGLSQFFGPGTRLTVL.

The CDR3 DNA reads TGTGCCAGCAGCCAAAGCCAATATGGCTACACCTTC. This gives the protein CASSQSQYGYTF. The chain links TRBV11-3 to TRBJ1-2; D is undetermined. The CDR3 sequence is 12 residues long. The germline V gene encodes CDR1 SGHNT and CDR2 YENEEA. With 5 bases removed from V and 5 bases from J, the gap between germline ends came to 9 bases.